This T cell receptor beta chain was identified during a study of early T cells in non-severe SARS-CoV-2 infection. Germline V gene lookup returns CDR1 MDHEN and CDR2 SYDVKM. Between the trimmed V and J ends, which lost 3 bases and 0 bases, there was a span of 9 bases. There are 15 residues in the CDR3. One entry per CDR3 protein, called by TCRdb with MiXCR from the 5' RACE reads. The table has about 110,000 distinct CDR3 sequences, 8.5% to 14% seen once. This clonotype was found a few times. The receptor was isolated from an adult who was a healthcare worker with PCR-confirmed SARS-CoV-2 infection or an uninfected control (not recorded which). V usage is TRBV28 and J usage is TRBJ2-1; perhaps TRBD2 as D (6 bases). The sample taken for sequencing was whole blood. CDR3 DNA sequence: TGTGCCAGCAGTTTCGTCGGGAGCTCCTACAATGAGCAGTTCTTC. Translation gives CASSFVGSSYNEQFF.